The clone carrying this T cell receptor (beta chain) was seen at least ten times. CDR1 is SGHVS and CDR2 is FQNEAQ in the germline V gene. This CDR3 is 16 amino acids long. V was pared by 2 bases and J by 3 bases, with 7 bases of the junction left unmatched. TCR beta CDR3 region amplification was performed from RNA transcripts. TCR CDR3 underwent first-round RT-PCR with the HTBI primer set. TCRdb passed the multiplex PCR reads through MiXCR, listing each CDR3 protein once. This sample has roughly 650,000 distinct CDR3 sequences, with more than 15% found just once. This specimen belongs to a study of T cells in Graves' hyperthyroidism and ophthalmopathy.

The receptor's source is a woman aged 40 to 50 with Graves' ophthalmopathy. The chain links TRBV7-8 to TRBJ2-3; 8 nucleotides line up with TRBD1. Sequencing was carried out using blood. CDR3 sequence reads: CASSLMDRVGTDTQYF. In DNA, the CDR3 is TGTGCCAGCAGCTTAATGGACAGGGTCGGGACAGATACGCAGTATTTT.